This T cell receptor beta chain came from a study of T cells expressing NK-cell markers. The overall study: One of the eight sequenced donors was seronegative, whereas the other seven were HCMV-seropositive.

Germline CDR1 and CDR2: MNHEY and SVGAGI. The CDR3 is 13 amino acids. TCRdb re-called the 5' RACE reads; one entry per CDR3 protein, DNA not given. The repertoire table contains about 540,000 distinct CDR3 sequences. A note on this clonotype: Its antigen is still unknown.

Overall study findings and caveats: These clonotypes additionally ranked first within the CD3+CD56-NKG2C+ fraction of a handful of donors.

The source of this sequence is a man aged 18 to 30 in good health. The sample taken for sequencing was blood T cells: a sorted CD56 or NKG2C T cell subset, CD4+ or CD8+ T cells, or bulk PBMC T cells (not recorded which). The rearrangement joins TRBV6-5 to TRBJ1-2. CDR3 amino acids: CASSYSRSYPSTF.